Reported below is one TCR beta chain. CDR3 size: 15 residues. The V and J ends lost 0 bases and 1 base respectively, with 11 bases between them. CDR1 SGDLS and CDR2 YYNGEE come from the germline V gene. Clones were sequenced by immunoSEQ multiplex PCR, and TCRdb holds only the in-frame ones, with some missing. Here the sample spans under 200,000 clones, roughly 90% being singletons. This sample is drawn from a study of T cell responses to AZD1222 COVID-19 vaccine. The TCR comes from an adult in good health. The chain links TRBV9 to TRBJ2-7, with D unresolved. This specimen was peripheral blood, taken on day 0 of AZD1222 vaccination. The CDR3 here is CASSVGADKSYEQYF. The DNA for the CDR3 is TGTGCCAGCAGCGTAGGGGCAGACAAATCCTACGAGCAGTACTTC.